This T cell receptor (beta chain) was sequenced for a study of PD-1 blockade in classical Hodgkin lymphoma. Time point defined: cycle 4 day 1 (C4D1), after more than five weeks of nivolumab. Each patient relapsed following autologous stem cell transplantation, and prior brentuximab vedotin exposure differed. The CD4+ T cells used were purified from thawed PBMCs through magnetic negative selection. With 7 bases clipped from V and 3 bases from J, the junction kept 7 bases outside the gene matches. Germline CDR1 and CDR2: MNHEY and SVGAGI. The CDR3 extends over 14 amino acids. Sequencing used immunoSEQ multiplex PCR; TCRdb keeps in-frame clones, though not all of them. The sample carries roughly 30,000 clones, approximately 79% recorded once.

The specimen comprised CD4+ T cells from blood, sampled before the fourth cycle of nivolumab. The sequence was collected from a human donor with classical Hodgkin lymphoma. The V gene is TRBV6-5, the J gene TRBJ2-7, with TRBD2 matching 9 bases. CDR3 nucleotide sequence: TGTGCCAGCACTAGACTAGCGGCTAACTACGAGCAGTACTTC. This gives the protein CASTRLAANYEQYF.